The 27 T cell receptor beta chains given below trace back to one sample, sequenced in a study of OX40 agonist ivuxolimab in advanced cancers. The data were produced by immunoSEQ multiplex PCR, yet TCRdb's version contains in-frame clones alone and is incomplete. Among 75,000 to 100,000 clones, around 90% were seen once, and the ten largest hold 0.25% to 0.4%. Material: CD4+ or CD8+ T cells sorted from blood, obtained in a trial of the OX40 agonist ivuxolimab. These receptors all stem from an adult with an advanced solid tumor such as melanoma, head and neck, liver or kidney cancer.

CDR3 sequence: CASSFPRDQSTGELFF. CDR3 coding DNA: TGTGCCAGCAGCTTCCCCCGGGATCAAAGCACCGGGGAGCTGTTTTTT. This chain links TRBV5-6 with TRBJ2-2, with D maybe TRBD2 (5 bases). CDR1 is SGHDT and CDR2 is YYEEEE in the germline V gene. The CDR3 spans 16 residues. V dropped 2 bases and J dropped 4 bases, with 15 bases sitting between them.

The chain is built from TRBV30 and TRBJ1-2; no reliable D call. The germline gives CDR1 GTSNPN, CDR2 SVGIG (reference sequence). Trimming shortened V by 3 bases and J by 6 bases, and 20 bases separated the two germline ends. This CDR3 spans 15 amino acids. In nucleotides, the CDR3 is TGTGCCTGGAGCGTACGAGGGCCTCCCGGGGATGGCTACACCTTC. Protein: CAWSVRGPPGDGYTF.

This chain joins TRBV27 and TRBJ2-3, with TRBD2 matching 12 bases. V was clipped by 5 bases and J by 1 base; unmatched bases: 10. CDR1 MNHEY and CDR2 SMNVEV come from the germline V gene (reference sequence). The CDR3 covers 18 residues. The CDR3 is CASSKAGLAGGGTDTQYF. Here the CDR3 DNA reads TGTGCCAGCAGTAAGGCGGGGCTAGCGGGAGGGGGCACAGATACGCAGTATTTT.

This clone was recorded once. This chain's CDR3 is CASIYQTEYNQPQHF. The CDR3 nucleotides are TGTGCCAGCATCTACCAGACGGAATATAATCAGCCCCAGCATTTT. The rearrangement links TRBV13 to TRBJ1-5; the D is unclear. Deletions cut 7 bases from V and 4 bases from J, with 17 bases between. Germline lookup yields CDR1 PRHDT and CDR2 FYEKMQ (reference sequence). This CDR3 is built from 15 residues.

V and J are TRBV5-1 and TRBJ1-2; D not resolved. V gave up 2 bases and J gave up 7 bases, with 12 bases separating them. CDR3 length equals 13 residues. From germline, CDR1 is SGHRS and CDR2 YFSETQ. CDR3 in DNA: TGCGCCAGCAGCTTTTCTGGGGAACGTGGCTACACCTTC. This codes for CASSFSGERGYTF.

The rearrangement joins TRBV19 to TRBJ1-1; 11 bases agree with TRBD1. CDR1 and CDR2 (germline): LNHDA, SQIVND (reference sequence). Trimming cost V 4 bases and J 5 bases; bases outside gene matches: 9. The CDR3 covers 16 residues. CDR3 region: CASSRERTGGRTEAFF. The CDR3 coding sequence is TGTGCCAGTAGTAGAGAAAGGACAGGGGGCAGGACTGAAGCTTTCTTT.

V usage is TRBV5-4 and J usage is TRBJ1-4; D may be TRBD1 (5 bases). The CDR3 has 15 amino acids. The germline CDR1 and CDR2 sequences are SGHNT and YYREEE (reference sequence). V was cut by 1 base and J by 7 bases, with 14 bases left in between. The CDR3 DNA sequence: TGTGCCAGCAGCTTGAGGAGGGGCGCAGGTGAAAAACTGTTTTTT. It yields the protein CASSLRRGAGEKLFF.

The chain carries TRBV5-1 and TRBJ2-2, with no clear D. V was pared by 1 base and J by 5 bases, with 12 bases between. This CDR3 region has 15 residues. CDR1 is SGHRS and CDR2 is YFSETQ in the germline V gene. The CDR3 bases are TGCGCCAGCAGCTTGTTGTCTGGAGATACCGGGGAGCTGTTTTTT. Its protein is CASSLLSGDTGELFF.

This chain uses TRBV20-1 with TRBJ2-7, with D perhaps TRBD1 or TRBD2 (5 bases each). CDR1 and CDR2 (germline): DFQATT, SNEGSKA (reference sequence). The CDR3 spans 11 residues. Trimming left V 5 bases short and J 5 bases short, with 10 bases between. The CDR3 sequence is CSAERGDEQYF. CDR3 coding DNA: TGCAGTGCTGAGAGAGGGGACGAGCAGTACTTC.

This sequence joins TRBV7-9 and TRBJ1-4, with 7 positions matching TRBD1. V was clipped by 3 bases and J by 7 bases; unmatched bases: 8. The CDR3 is 15 amino acids. Germline CDR1 SEHNR, CDR2 FQNEAQ (reference sequence). The CDR3: CASSFNRGGSEKLFF. CDR3 bases: TGTGCCAGCAGCTTTAACAGGGGCGGAAGTGAAAAACTGTTTTTT.

This chain connects TRBV7-3 to TRBJ2-3; D is unresolved. V was shortened by 5 bases and J by 0 bases, with 6 bases between the two germline ends. The length of the CDR3 is 13 residues. Germline V CDR1 and CDR2: SGHTA, FQGTGA. CDR3 region: CASSATSTDTQYF. CDR3 sequence (DNA): TGTGCCAGCAGCGCGACTAGCACAGATACGCAGTATTTT.

The CDR3 region has the DNA TGCGCCAGCAGCCAAGTGGGAGCCGGAGCCTATGGCTACACCTTC. This encodes CASSQVGAGAYGYTF. The V gene is TRBV4-1, the J gene TRBJ1-2, with D hard to call. The CDR3 extends over 15 amino acids. Trimming removed 1 base from V and 4 bases from J, with 13 bases in between. Germline CDR1 and CDR2: MGHRA and YSYEKL.

V is TRBV18 and J is TRBJ2-7; D may match TRBD1 or TRBD2 (5 bases each). This CDR3 comprises 12 residues. Trimming removed 3 bases from V and 6 bases from J, with 9 bases in between. Germline V gene sequence: CDR1 KGHSH, CDR2 LQKENI. The CDR3 coding sequence is TGTGCCAGCTCACCCGGGACGGGCGAGCAGTACGTC. This gives the protein CASSPGTGEQYV.

V and J are TRBV19 and TRBJ1-2; no reliable D call. Looked up from germline, CDR1 is LNHDA and CDR2 is SQIVND (reference sequence). The CDR3 has 13 amino acids. V was pared by 3 bases and J by 3 bases, with 8 bases between. CDR3 nucleotides: TGTGCCAGTAGTATGTTGAGGTACTATGGCTACACCTTC. It encodes CASSMLRYYGYTF.

The chain links TRBV6-1 to TRBJ2-7, with D maybe TRBD1 (6 bases). The CDR3 runs 15 residues. Germline CDR1 reads MNHNS; CDR2 reads SASEGT. V was pared by 6 bases and J by 4 bases, with 19 bases between. The CDR3 nucleotides read TGTGCCAGCAGGGTCCGGACAGAAAGCCCATACGAGCAGTACTTC. Amino acids: CASRVRTESPYEQYF.

Only one count was recorded for this clone. This rearrangement joins TRBV11-3 to TRBJ1-6, with no clear D. Trimming took 1 base from V and 10 from J, leaving 8 bases between them. Germline CDR1 is SGHNT and CDR2 is YENEEA. The CDR3 is 13 residues long. For the CDR3, the DNA is TGTGCCAGCAGCTTAGGGGAGGGATCACCCCTCCACTTT. This codes for CASSLGEGSPLHF.

This rearrangement joins TRBV28 to TRBJ1-1; D uncertain. Germline CDR1 MDHEN, CDR2 SYDVKM. The CDR3 sequence is 17 residues long. Trimming removed 6 bases at V and 7 bases at J, with 27 bases between. For the CDR3, the DNA is TGTGCCAGCAGCCGGCCAATCTCCACGTGGGTCTCTAGTGAAGCTTTCTTT. Residues: CASSRPISTWVSSEAFF.

This chain uses TRBV7-2 with TRBJ2-1; 12 bases line up with TRBD2. In germline, CDR1 is SGHTA, CDR2 FQGNSA. V gave up 5 bases and J gave up 7 bases; unmatched junction bases: 3. This CDR3 is built from 14 residues. The CDR3 bases are TGTGCCAGCAGCCCGACTAGCGGGAGAAATGAGCAGTTCTTC. This sequence encodes CASSPTSGRNEQFF. Combining the CDR3 with reference TRBV7-2 and TRBJ2-1 gives the whole variable domain GAGVSQSPSNKVTEKGKDVELRCDPISGHTALYWYRQSLGQGLEFLIYFQGNSAPDKSGLPSDRFSAERTGGSVSTLTIQRTQQEDSAVYLCASSPTSGRNEQFFGPGTRLTVL.

This clone has more than one count but fewer than ten. The rearrangement joins TRBV10-3 to TRBJ1-5; D is uncertain. Germline lookup yields CDR1 ENHRY and CDR2 SYGVKD. V was shortened by 2 bases and J by 1 base, with 0 bases between the two germline ends. The CDR3 length is 12 residues. CDR3 in DNA: TGTGCCATCAGTGAGAGCAATCAGCCCCAGCATTTT. This sequence encodes CAISESNQPQHF.

The chain recombines TRBV5-1 with TRBJ2-3, with 15 bases that match TRBD2. V shed 4 bases, J shed 5 bases, and the junction held 5 bases outside the gene matches. This CDR3 contains 16 residues. The germline V gene has CDR1 SGHRS and CDR2 YFSETQ. The CDR3 bases are TGCGCCAGCAGCCCGGGACTAGCGGGGGGTGGAGATACGCAGTATTTT. Its protein product is CASSPGLAGGGDTQYF. Complete variable domain (other parts from reference TRBV5-1 and TRBJ2-3): KAGVTQTPRYLIKTRGQQVTLSCSPISGHRSVSWYQQTPGQGLQFLFEYFSETQRNKGNFPGRFSGRQFSNSRSEMNVSTLELGDSALYLCASSPGLAGGGDTQYFGPGTRLTVL.

The chain links TRBV7-9 to TRBJ1-2; tentative D call: TRBD1 (5 bases). Looked up from germline, CDR1 is SEHNR and CDR2 is FQNEAQ (reference sequence). The CDR3 loop spans 15 amino acids. Trimming removed 1 base from V and 4 bases from J, with 13 bases in between. The CDR3 sequence: CASSLVRGYGYGYTF. The CDR3 DNA follows: TGTGCCAGCAGCTTAGTCCGGGGGTACGGCTATGGCTACACCTTC.

This CDR3 reads CSVDRGLGFGLPEAFF. The CDR3 DNA sequence: TGCAGCGTCGACAGGGGGCTCGGGTTCGGGCTTCCTGAAGCTTTCTTT. The genes are TRBV29-1 and TRBJ1-1, with 10 nucleotides matching TRBD1. The CDR3 length is 16 residues. Trimming at V came to 6 bases and at J to 6 bases, leaving 16 bases not matched to a gene. CDR1 is SQVTM and CDR2 is ANQGSEA in the germline V gene.

V gene TRBV2 combines with J gene TRBJ1-1; TRBD1 agrees at 11 bases. The CDR3 is made up of 17 amino acids. V lost 7 bases to trimming and J lost 8 bases; unmatched junction nucleotides: 18. CDR1 is SNHLY, CDR2 FYNNEI, per germline. The DNA of the CDR3 is TGTGCCAGCACCCGGACAGGGGGCGGAATAGGGGGTGGAGAAGCTTTCTTT. Translated, it gives CASTRTGGGIGGGEAFF.

This chain joins TRBV29-1 and TRBJ1-2, with TRBD1 identical over 10 bases. Germline values: CDR1 SQVTM, CDR2 ANQGSEA. V dropped 7 bases and J dropped 6; count of bases not matched to a gene: 5. The CDR3 consists of 12 residues. The CDR3 protein is CSASGTGDGYTF. As DNA, the CDR3 is TGCAGCGCCTCGGGGACAGGGGATGGCTACACCTTC.

The chain joins TRBV9 to TRBJ2-2, with TRBD1 matching over 7 bases. This CDR3 spans 14 amino acids. Per the germline V gene, CDR1 is SGDLS and CDR2 is YYNGEE. The V and J ends lost 0 bases and 7 bases, in that order; junction bases with no gene match: 3. Here the CDR3 reads CASSVERGHGELFF. The CDR3, as DNA: TGTGCCAGCAGCGTAGAGAGGGGGCACGGGGAGCTGTTTTTT.

This clone has a single count. This CDR3 reads CASGEGAETQYF. The CDR3 DNA reads as TGTGCTAGTGGAGAGGGGGCCGAGACCCAGTACTTC. The rearrangement joins TRBV12-5 to TRBJ2-5; 7 bases are shared with TRBD1. V lost 6 bases and J lost 5; bases outside the gene matches: 3. The germline CDR1 and CDR2 sequences are LGHNT and FRNRAP. The CDR3 has 12 amino acids. The full variable domain, its missing parts supplied by reference TRBV12-5 and TRBJ2-5, is DARVTQTPRHKVTEMGQEVTMRCQPILGHNTVFWYRQTMMQGLELLAYFRNRAPLDDSGMPKDRFSAEMPDATLATLKIQPSEPRDSAVYFCASGEGAETQYFGPGTRLLVL.

The chain links TRBV28 to TRBJ1-2; TRBD1 might be the D (5 bases). The length of the CDR3 is 13 residues. V lost 5 bases and J lost 1, with 8 bases in between. Germline V gene sequence: CDR1 MDHEN, CDR2 SYDVKM. CDR3 bases: TGTGCCAGCAGTCACGACAGTAACTATGGCTACACCTTC. The encoded protein is CASSHDSNYGYTF.